Below, 28 T cell receptor beta chains from the same sample are listed, as sequenced in a study of human T cells and chemical hapten exposure. A single record per CDR3 protein comes from TCRdb applying MiXCR to the RACE reads. The data show some 170,000 distinct CDR3 sequences, roughly 25% seen once. Noted time point: patch test 3, about 24 weeks after DPC sensitization. The treatment: therapeutic diphenylcyclopropenone sensitization with weekly scalp DPC. The specimen was whole blood, collected in connection with sensitization to the hapten diphenylcyclopropenone (DPC). Receptors originate from a woman aged 18-29 years with alopecia areata. Some clones in this sample may be carry-over from other donors' samples.

There are a few counts of this clonotype. J is TRBJ2-3 and V is TRBV20-1; a possible D gene is TRBD2 (5 bases). The V gene's germline CDR1 is DFQATT and CDR2 SNEGSKA (reference sequence). The CDR3 is 16 amino acids. Trimming removed 5 bases from V and 3 bases from J, with 21 bases in between. CDR3 bases: TGCAGTGCTTACACCGGCGGACTCACGAGGACAGATACGCAGTATTTT. It yields the protein CSAYTGGLTRTDTQYF.

This rearrangement joins TRBV29-1 to TRBJ1-2; D might be TRBD1 (5 bases). Per germline, CDR1 SQVTM and CDR2 ANQGSEA. The V end was cut by 4 bases, the J end by 1 base, with 13 bases between. CDR3 length equals 14 residues. CDR3 region: CSVVGPDSNYGYTF. The CDR3 DNA is TGCAGCGTTGTCGGGCCTGACAGTAACTATGGCTACACCTTC.

This sequence joins TRBV7-9 and TRBJ1-1; no reliable D call. Trimming shortened V by 6 bases and J by 0 bases, and 8 bases separated the two germline ends. Germline CDR1 and CDR2: SEHNR and FQNEAQ (reference sequence). This CDR3 spans 13 amino acids. The CDR3 reads CASSGEVNTEAFF. In nucleotides, the CDR3 is TGTGCCAGCAGTGGGGAGGTGAACACTGAAGCTTTCTTT. Full variable domain (outside the CDR3, taken from reference TRBV7-9 and TRBJ1-1): DTGVSQNPRHKITKRGQNVTFRCDPISEHNRLYWYRQTLGQGPEFLTYFQNEAQLEKSRLLSDRFSAERPKGSFSTLEIQRTEQGDSAMYLCASSGEVNTEAFFGQGTRLTVV.

This clonotype showed up just a few times. The J gene is TRBJ2-2, the V gene TRBV4-3; D is undetermined. The CDR3 has 13 amino acids. Germline V gene lookup returns CDR1 LGHNA and CDR2 YSLEER. V lost 0 bases and J lost 6, with 5 bases in between. The CDR3 bases are TGCGCCAGCAGCCAAGATTTTGCCGGGGAGCTGTTTTTT. Its protein product is CASSQDFAGELFF.

The CDR3 here is CASTTRQGAYEQYF. The CDR3 DNA follows: TGTGCCAGCACCACCCGACAGGGGGCTTACGAGCAGTACTTC. This chain links TRBV27 with TRBJ2-7, with TRBD1 identical over 10 bases. The CDR3 runs 14 residues. Germline V gene sequence: CDR1 MNHEY, CDR2 SMNVEV (reference sequence). The V segment lost 7 bases and the J segment 4 bases; nucleotides outside the gene matches: 7.

The sample holds a few counts of this clonotype. The chain is built from TRBV20-1 and TRBJ2-7; D is uncertain. There are 14 residues in the CDR3. Germline V gene sequence: CDR1 DFQATT, CDR2 SNEGSKA (reference sequence). The V gene lost 8 bases and the J gene lost 5 bases, with 22 bases spanning the gap. As DNA, the CDR3 is TGCAGTTCCTTGGACCTAGTAAGAGCCCACGAGCAGTACTTC. Its translation: CSSLDLVRAHEQYF.

The chain couples TRBV15 to TRBJ2-7, with D uncertain. Per the germline V gene, CDR1 is LNHNV and CDR2 is YYDKDF (reference sequence). This CDR3 is 14 amino acids long. The ends were cut back, 0 bases at V and 4 bases at J, with 10 bases in the middle. DNA of the CDR3: TGTGCCACCAGCAGAGACAGGTCTAGGTACGAGCAGTACTTC. Amino acids: CATSRDRSRYEQYF.

The rearrangement joins TRBV15 to TRBJ2-1, with 13 positions matching TRBD2. Germline loops: CDR1 LNHNV, CDR2 YYDKDF (reference sequence). The CDR3 is 16 amino acids. V trimming: 5 bases; J trimming: 4 bases; junction bases outside the gene matches: 5. The CDR3 region is CATSLGLAGEYNEQFF. CDR3 sequence (DNA): TGTGCCACCAGCCTAGGACTAGCGGGGGAGTACAATGAGCAGTTCTTC.

This clonotype has only one observation. The chain uses TRBV29-1 and TRBJ1-2; D is unclear. This CDR3 spans 11 amino acids. V gave up 4 bases and J gave up 6 bases, with 9 bases separating them. Germline assignment: CDR1 SQVTM and CDR2 ANQGSEA. The CDR3 loop is CSVADGDGYTF. For the CDR3, the DNA is TGCAGCGTTGCGGACGGAGATGGCTACACCTTC.

The rearrangement uses TRBV6-2 or TRBV6-3 and TRBJ2-2, with 9 bases fitting TRBD1. CDR1 MNHEY and CDR2 SVGEGT come from the germline V gene. CDR3 length equals 17 residues. J gave up 0 bases and V 2 bases, and 4 bases lay outside the gene matches. The CDR3 DNA reads TGTGCCAGCAGTTACCTGACAGGGGGTACGAACACCGGGGAGCTGTTTTTT. Translation gives CASSYLTGGTNTGELFF.

The chain joins TRBV7-8 to TRBJ2-1, with D perhaps TRBD2 (6 bases). CDR1 is SGHVS and CDR2 is FQNEAQ in the germline V gene. Trimming took 2 bases from V and 6 from J, leaving 11 bases between them. The CDR3 is 14 residues long. DNA of the CDR3: TGTGCCAGCAGCTTACGTTTGGAGGGCAATGAGCAGTTCTTC. It specifies CASSLRLEGNEQFF.

This clonotype was recorded at least ten times. This chain links TRBV29-1 with TRBJ2-1; 11 positions match TRBD2. The CDR3 runs 18 residues. V lost 1 base to trimming and J lost 0 bases; unmatched junction nucleotides: 8. Looked up from germline, CDR1 is SQVTM and CDR2 is ANQGSEA. In nucleotides, the CDR3 is TGCAGCGTTGAAGGCCTAGCGGGGGGCCGGGTCTCCTACAATGAGCAGTTCTTC. It specifies CSVEGLAGGRVSYNEQFF.

The chain couples TRBV5-8 to TRBJ2-7; 14 bases align to TRBD2. Germline trimming cut 1 base from V and 2 bases from J; bases unmatched to any gene: 2. Germline V gene lookup returns CDR1 SGHTS and CDR2 YDEGEE. The CDR3 is made up of 16 amino acids. The CDR3 DNA is TGTGCCAGCAGCTTGAGGGGACTAGCGGGAGCCTACGAGCAGTACTTC. Protein product: CASSLRGLAGAYEQYF. Based on the CDR3 plus reference TRBV5-8 and TRBJ2-7, the full variable domain is EAGVTQSPTHLIKTRGQQATLRCSPISGHTSVYWYQQALGLGLQFLLWYDEGEERNRGNFPPRFSGRQFPNYSSELNVNALELEDSALYLCASSLRGLAGAYEQYFGPGTRLTVT.

This clonotype was counted between two and nine times. The chain carries TRBV12-2 and TRBJ2-1. TRBV12-2 has pseudogene status. The CDR3 is 16 residues long. The CDR3 DNA reads TGTGCAAGTCGCTTACCGCGACACCAAGGAATCGATGAGCAGTTCTTC. Translating gives CASRLPRHQGIDEQFF.

The CDR3 is CASTRGNGGLEQYF. CDR3 bases: TGTGCCAGCACGAGGGGAAACGGGGGTCTCGAGCAGTACTTC. This chain uses TRBV6-2 or TRBV6-3 with TRBJ2-7, with a tentative D call TRBD2 (6 bases). Germline assignment: CDR1 MNHEY and CDR2 SVGEGT. Trimming took 7 bases from V and 6 from J, leaving 19 bases between them. CDR3 length: 14 amino acids.

The chain joins TRBV4-1 to TRBJ2-2; unclear D gene. CDR3 length: 15 residues. Germline assignment: CDR1 MGHRA and CDR2 YSYEKL. V was cut by 3 bases and J by 4 bases, with 12 bases left in between. The CDR3, as DNA: TGCGCCAGCAGCCACCCTGGTGCGGTCACCGGGGAGCTGTTTTTT. Protein product: CASSHPGAVTGELFF.

This chain joins TRBV5-1 and TRBJ2-1; D uncertain. The CDR3 has 15 amino acids. Trimming removed 0 bases from V and 2 bases from J, with 9 bases in between. The germline V gene has CDR1 SGHRS and CDR2 YFSETQ. In DNA, the CDR3 is TGCGCCAGCAGCTTGGCCAGGAACACCTACAATGAGCAGTTCTTC. Its translation: CASSLARNTYNEQFF.

This chain connects TRBV6-6 to TRBJ1-1; 7 bases map to TRBD1. The germline V gene encodes CDR1 MNHNY and CDR2 SVGAGI (reference sequence). This CDR3 region has 15 residues. Trimming cost V 6 bases and J 1 base; bases outside gene matches: 8. The CDR3 DNA reads TGTGCCAGCAGGAACACAGGGGTCGGGAACACTGAAGCTTTCTTT. Amino acid sequence: CASRNTGVGNTEAFF.

This clonotype was recorded at least ten times. The chain employs TRBV14 and TRBJ2-7; D call uncertain. The CDR3 extends over 11 amino acids. Germline V gives CDR1 SGHDN, CDR2 FVKESK. Trimming shortened V by 3 bases and J by 4 bases, and 4 bases separated the two germline ends. The CDR3 nucleotides read TGTGCCAGCAGCCAGGCATACGAGCAGTACTTC. Residues: CASSQAYEQYF.

This clonotype was counted between two and nine times. The V and J genes are TRBV15 and TRBJ2-1; 10 nucleotides match TRBD2. V gave up 2 bases and J gave up 7 bases; unmatched junction bases: 8. Germline assignment: CDR1 LNHNV and CDR2 YYDKDF (reference sequence). The CDR3 is 16 residues long. The CDR3 DNA sequence: TGTGCCACCAGCAGAATAGCGGGGGGCCTTGAGAATGAGCAGTTCTTC. This gives the protein CATSRIAGGLENEQFF.

J is TRBJ2-5 and V is TRBV6-2 or TRBV6-3; no firm D call. V was cut by 7 bases and J by 12 bases, with 15 bases left in between. Germline values: CDR1 MNHEY, CDR2 SVGEGT. This CDR3 comprises 11 residues. The CDR3 reads CASTDGLGKYF. CDR3 DNA sequence: TGTGCCAGCACCGATGGGTTAGGGAAGTACTTC.

This clonotype came up a few times. V gene TRBV20-1 combines with J gene TRBJ2-7; the match to TRBD2 covers 7 bases. Germline V gene lookup returns CDR1 DFQATT and CDR2 SNEGSKA (reference sequence). The V gene end was trimmed by 5 bases and the J gene end by 5 bases; junction bases not matched to a gene: 12. The CDR3 sequence is 14 residues long. This chain's CDR3 is CSASLAAVPHEQYF. The CDR3 DNA sequence: TGCAGTGCTTCCCTAGCGGCGGTTCCCCACGAGCAGTACTTC.

The rearrangement uses TRBV29-1 and TRBJ2-1; no reliable D call. CDR3 size: 11 residues. Per germline, CDR1 SQVTM and CDR2 ANQGSEA. The V end was cut by 6 bases, the J end by 8 bases, with 11 bases between. DNA of the CDR3: TGCAGCGTGACCGAAAGCTATGAGCAGTTCTTC. Translation: CSVTESYEQFF.

This clonotype was seen a few times. The V and J genes are TRBV11-2 and TRBJ2-3, with unresolved D. This CDR3 comprises 15 residues. Trimming cost V 1 base and J 1 base, with 9 bases left between them. CDR1 and CDR2 from the germline V gene are SGHAT and FQNNGV. CDR3 sequence (DNA): TGTGCCAGCAGCTTAGGGGCTTGGGGCACAGATACGCAGTATTTT. Amino acids: CASSLGAWGTDTQYF.

This clonotype came up many times. The chain recombines TRBV6-2 or TRBV6-3 with TRBJ1-5; D not resolved. CDR3 length: 13 amino acids. The V gene lost 2 bases and the J gene lost 4 bases, with 6 bases spanning the gap. The V gene's germline CDR1 is MNHEY and CDR2 SVGEGT. The DNA for the CDR3 is TGTGCCAGCAGTTACGGCCCGAATCAGCCCCAGCATTTT. Translating it yields CASSYGPNQPQHF.

This clonotype was found a few times. The chain recombines TRBV20-1 with TRBJ2-7, with 11 bases fitting TRBD2. V lost 3 bases to trimming and J lost 0 bases; unmatched junction nucleotides: 10. Germline CDR1 is DFQATT and CDR2 is SNEGSKA (reference sequence). This CDR3 region has 17 residues. CDR3 nucleotides: TGCAGTGCTAGTAACCCTAGCGGGGGGCTGAGCTCCTACGAGCAGTACTTC. This sequence encodes CSASNPSGGLSSYEQYF.

The V and J genes are TRBV12-5 and TRBJ1-1; 9 bases are shared with TRBD1. Germline lookup yields CDR1 LGHNT and CDR2 FRNRAP. This CDR3 spans 16 amino acids. Losses at the gene ends were 3 bases for V and 5 bases for J; bases not matched to a gene: 10. CDR3 sequence reads: CASGFYPTGGKTEAFF. DNA for the CDR3: TGTGCTAGTGGTTTCTATCCTACAGGGGGCAAAACTGAAGCTTTCTTT.

The chain combines TRBV27 with TRBJ2-3; D possibly corresponds to TRBD2 (5 bases). The CDR3 runs to 17 residues. Germline lookup yields CDR1 MNHEY and CDR2 SMNVEV (reference sequence). Trimming removed 5 bases at V and 0 bases at J, with 18 bases between. The CDR3 here is CASSRLARSNSTDTQYF. In nucleotides, the CDR3 is TGTGCCAGCAGTCGGCTAGCCAGATCAAATAGCACAGATACGCAGTATTTT.